The source of this T cell receptor beta chain is a study of T cells after somatic rescue of genetic block. Trimming at V came to 5 bases and at J to 6 bases, leaving 7 bases not matched to a gene. The CDR3 totals 15 residues. Germline assignment: CDR1 MRHNA and CDR2 SNTAGT. Data came from immunoSEQ multiplex PCR; TCRdb stores just in-frame clones and leaves some out. Counted here are over 95,000 clones, over 80% occurring once; the ten biggest clones make up less than 1.5%. The sample was peripheral blood mononuclear cells (PBMCs). The receptor was isolated from a woman aged 18 to 35. The genes are TRBV6-4 and TRBJ1-5; 10 bases fit TRBD1. CDR3 in DNA: TGTGCCAGCAGTCCTCCGGGACAGGGGACTCAGCCCCAGCATTTT. Its protein is CASSPPGQGTQPQHF.